Presented here are 3 T cell receptor beta chains from one specimen sequenced in a study of T cell changes during pregnancy in multiple sclerosis (dated by TCRdb to the late 2010s). The library was generated by the immunoSEQ multiplex PCR assay. As stored in TCRdb, this immuneACCESS dataset retains in-frame rearrangements with V and J assigned. A fraction of the clones does not appear; measured against another copy, unresolved V genes explain less than half of the discrepancy, and the remainder lacks a known reason. Recorded for this sample are over 50,000 clones; 70% to 90% of them occurred a single time. Together, the top ten hold approximately 1.6% of the sample. Source: peripheral blood, taken in the first trimester of pregnancy. These receptors were obtained from a female donor with multiple sclerosis, enrolled in a pregnancy study.

The chain employs TRBV4-3 and TRBJ1-5, with 7 bases that match TRBD1. This CDR3 spans 17 amino acids. V lost 0 bases and J lost 10; bases outside the gene matches: 15. Germline V gene lookup returns CDR1 LGHNA and CDR2 YSLEER. In DNA, the CDR3 is TGCGCCAGCAGCCAAGATCTTGACAGGGAGGCTGGGAACCCCCAGCATTTT. It codes for CASSQDLDREAGNPQHF.

J is TRBJ2-7 and V is TRBV28; D may be TRBD1 (5 bases). CDR1 and CDR2 (germline): MDHEN, SYDVKM. Trimming took off 7 bases at V and 2 bases at J, with 12 bases between the two ends. The length of the CDR3 is 13 residues. The CDR3 reads CASIGTDTYEQYF. The CDR3 DNA is TGTGCCAGCATTGGAACGGACACCTACGAGCAGTACTTC.

The CDR3 DNA sequence: TGTGCCATCAGTGTGTCGCTACTAGATGGTGATGAGCAGTTCTTC. Its protein product is CAISVSLLDGDEQFF. V and J are TRBV10-3 and TRBJ2-1, with D possibly TRBD2 on 5 matching bases. The V gene's germline CDR1 is ENHRY and CDR2 SYGVKD. This CDR3 comprises 15 residues. V shed 4 bases and J shed 8 bases, with 18 bases lying between them.